The 26 T cell receptor beta chains below come from one sample, sequenced in a study of blood T cell repertoires in COVID-19. The protocol was immunoSEQ multiplex PCR, while the TCRdb copy is restricted to in-frame clones and leaves out a portion. The repertoire holds about 320,000 clones, with 70% to 90% as singletons. Sequencing used peripheral blood. These receptors were collected from a human donor in a cohort sampled during active COVID-19.

The chain uses TRBV7-9 and TRBJ1-1; TRBD1 might be the D (5 bases). CDR1 SEHNR and CDR2 FQNEAQ come from the germline V gene (reference sequence). Trimming removed 5 bases from V and 5 bases from J, with 21 bases in between. The CDR3 length is 16 residues. The DNA for the CDR3 is TGTGCCAGCAGCCCCCGTTTAGACAGCCCCGTAACTGAAGCTTTCTTT. Translating it yields CASSPRLDSPVTEAFF.

The chain joins TRBV18 to TRBJ2-7; TRBD1 aligns across 10 bases. After removal of 6 bases from V and 2 bases from J, the junction contained 4 bases not matched to a gene. CDR3 length: 14 residues. Per the germline V gene, CDR1 is KGHSH and CDR2 is LQKENI. This CDR3 reads CASSSGTGAYEQYF. In DNA, the CDR3 is TGTGCCAGCTCGTCCGGGACAGGGGCCTACGAGCAGTACTTC.

The CDR3 coding sequence is TGCGCCAGCAGCCAAAGGGGGACCGGGACAGGGGCAAAGGAGCAGTACTTC. It yields the protein CASSQRGTGTGAKEQYF. J is TRBJ2-7 and V is TRBV4-1, with 10 bases fitting TRBD1. Germline V CDR1 and CDR2: MGHRA, YSYEKL. This CDR3 spans 17 amino acids. The junction had 14 bases not matched to a gene; V was cut back by 2 bases and J by 7 bases.

Concerning this clone itself: This CDR3 is also generated by other DNA sequences in the sample. The chain employs TRBV6-5 and TRBJ1-2; 9 bases are shared with TRBD1. The CDR3 has 14 amino acids. After removal of 6 bases from V and 1 base from J, the junction contained 3 bases not matched to a gene. CDR1 is MNHEY, CDR2 SVGAGI, per germline. The CDR3 is CASRDRGNNYGYTF. The CDR3 DNA reads as TGTGCCAGCAGGGACAGGGGCAATAACTATGGCTACACCTTC.

This clone was seen more than once but under ten times. Additional DNA sequences in this sample encode the identical CDR3. The chain combines TRBV30 with TRBJ2-1, with 8 bases fitting TRBD2. Germline loops: CDR1 GTSNPN, CDR2 SVGIG (reference sequence). V dropped 4 bases and J dropped 7; count of bases not matched to a gene: 6. The CDR3 covers 13 residues. The CDR3: CAWTRGARNEQFF. CDR3 DNA sequence: TGTGCCTGGACGCGGGGGGCGAGGAATGAGCAGTTCTTC.

This clone occurred once. This chain uses TRBV30 with TRBJ1-1; D is unresolved. This CDR3 region has 11 residues. Trimming left V 5 bases short and J 7 bases short, with 11 bases between. Germline V lookup: CDR1 GTSNPN, CDR2 SVGIG (reference sequence). The chain's CDR3 is CAWHRILEAFF. The DNA of the CDR3 is TGTGCCTGGCACAGAATCCTTGAAGCTTTCTTT.

This clone was found a few times. The chain couples TRBV24-1 to TRBJ1-5, with TRBD1 identical over 7 bases. Germline V gene sequence: CDR1 KGHDR, CDR2 SFDVKD. CDR3 length equals 13 residues. Trimming at V came to 7 bases and at J to 4 bases, leaving 3 bases not matched to a gene. The CDR3 region is CATRGTVNQPQHF. DNA of the CDR3: TGTGCCACCAGGGGGACAGTAAATCAGCCCCAGCATTTT.

Written as DNA, the CDR3 is TGTGCCAGCAGTTTAAGCGCTAGCGGGGGGACAGATACGCAGTATTTT. Its translation is CASSLSASGGTDTQYF. J is TRBJ2-3 and V is TRBV27, with 11 nucleotides matching TRBD2. This CDR3 has 16 residues. The V gene end was trimmed by 2 bases and the J gene end by 3 bases; junction bases not matched to a gene: 4. From germline, CDR1 is MNHEY and CDR2 SMNVEV (reference sequence).

The rearrangement joins TRBV7-9 to TRBJ1-4; TRBD1 agrees at 9 bases. V was clipped by 1 base and J by 2 bases; unmatched bases: 2. This CDR3 has 16 amino acids. Germline CDR1 and CDR2: SEHNR and FQNEAQ (reference sequence). CDR3 protein: CASSLGGTGTNEKLFF. The CDR3 DNA sequence: TGTGCCAGCAGCTTAGGGGGGACAGGGACTAATGAAAAACTGTTTTTT.

The CDR3 nucleotides are TGTGCCAGCAGTTCCTTGACTAGCGGGGTATCCTACAATGAGCAGTTCTTC. It specifies CASSSLTSGVSYNEQFF. The J gene is TRBJ2-1, the V gene TRBV2, with 11 bases that match TRBD2. The ends lost 5 bases at V and 1 base at J; junction bases unmatched: 7. Germline-derived CDR1 and CDR2 are SNHLY and FYNNEI. The CDR3 covers 17 residues.

The chain joins TRBV18 to TRBJ1-6; no reliable D call. Trimming pared 3 bases from V and 8 bases from J, leaving 17 bases between. The CDR3 has 16 amino acids. Looked up from germline, CDR1 is KGHSH and CDR2 is LQKENI. The CDR3 DNA is TGTGCCAGCTCACCCCAGAGGAGGGTGGTTGATTCACCCCTCCACTTT. Encoded protein: CASSPQRRVVDSPLHF.

The chain uses TRBV3-1 (or the pseudogene TRBV3-2) and TRBJ2-5, with a tentative D call TRBD1 (5 bases). The CDR3 is 13 residues long. V lost 2 bases to trimming and J lost 5 bases, with 9 bases between them. The germline gives CDR1 LGHDT, CDR2 YNNKEL (reference sequence). CDR3 bases: TGTGCCAGCAGCCAATTCAGGGATGAGACCCAGTACTTC. Translated: CASSQFRDETQYF.

This clone was seen more than once but under ten times. The same CDR3 arises from other DNA sequences in this sample as well. V is TRBV14 and J is TRBJ2-7; D is unresolved. CDR1 and CDR2 from the germline V gene are SGHDN and FVKESK. CDR3 length: 12 amino acids. With 1 base removed from V and 1 base from J, the gap between germline ends came to 2 bases. The CDR3 is CASSQASYEQYF. CDR3 DNA: TGTGCCAGCAGCCAAGCGTCCTACGAGCAGTACTTC.

J is TRBJ1-1 and V is TRBV19; weak D call: TRBD1 (5 bases). Deletions cut 3 bases from V and 4 bases from J, with 12 bases between. CDR3 length: 14 residues. Germline V gene sequence: CDR1 LNHDA, CDR2 SQIVND (reference sequence). The CDR3 spells CASSIKLGGTEAFF. DNA for the CDR3: TGTGCCAGTAGTATCAAACTCGGGGGCACTGAAGCTTTCTTT. The whole variable domain, remainder taken from reference TRBV19 and TRBJ1-1, is DGGITQSPKYLFRKEGQNVTLSCEQNLNHDAMYWYRQDPGQGLRLIYYSQIVNDFQKGDIAEGYSVSREKKESFPLTVTSAQKNPTAFYLCASSIKLGGTEAFFGQGTRLTVV.

The rearrangement links TRBV27 to TRBJ1-2; possible D gene TRBD1, 5 bases. The V gene's germline CDR1 is MNHEY and CDR2 SMNVEV (reference sequence). Trimming stripped 2 bases from V and 5 bases from J, with 21 bases between. CDR3 size: 17 residues. CDR3 amino acids: CASSLRQDTPPLYGYTF. Here the CDR3 DNA reads TGTGCCAGCAGTTTACGGCAGGACACCCCTCCGTTGTATGGCTACACCTTC.

This clone was observed a few times. CDR3 sequence (DNA): TGTGCCAGCAGCCATGTTTTCTCCTACGAGCAGTACTTC. This gives the protein CASSHVFSYEQYF. J is TRBJ2-7 and V is TRBV6-5, with no clear D. Germline-derived CDR1 and CDR2 are MNHEY and SVGAGI. The CDR3 contains 13 residues. Trimming cost V 6 bases and J 0 bases, with 9 bases left between them.

In this sample, this clone turned up once. The chain carries TRBV4-1 and TRBJ2-5; 8 nucleotides align to TRBD2. The CDR3 length is 15 residues. With 4 bases clipped from V and 2 bases from J, the junction kept 6 bases outside the gene matches. From germline, CDR1 is MGHRA and CDR2 YSYEKL. CDR3 sequence: CASSRIAGSQETQYF. As DNA, the CDR3 is TGCGCCAGCAGCCGAATAGCGGGATCACAAGAGACCCAGTACTTC.

The chain recombines TRBV18 with TRBJ1-2; 7 positions agree with TRBD1. This CDR3 has 14 residues. The V gene's germline CDR1 is KGHSH and CDR2 LQKENI. V shed 3 bases, J shed 8 bases, and the junction held 9 bases outside the gene matches. The CDR3 coding sequence is TGTGCCAGCTCACCTGACAGGGCTAGAGGCGGCTACACCTTC. Residues: CASSPDRARGGYTF.

The chain carries TRBV9 and TRBJ1-5; TRBD1 matches at 11 bases. With 4 bases clipped from V and 3 bases from J, the junction kept 6 bases outside the gene matches. CDR3 length: 16 amino acids. Germline loops: CDR1 SGDLS, CDR2 YYNGEE. This chain's CDR3 is CASSPGTGGYNQPQHF. Written as DNA, the CDR3 is TGTGCCAGCAGCCCTGGGACAGGGGGATACAATCAGCCCCAGCATTTT.

This clone was seen once. The CDR3 DNA reads TGTGCCAGCAGCTTTCCACGGACAGTAGACGGTCACGAGCAGTACTTC. Protein product: CASSFPRTVDGHEQYF. The chain recombines TRBV7-9 with TRBJ2-7; D may be TRBD1 (6 bases). V gave up 3 bases and J gave up 5 bases, with 20 bases separating them. Germline CDR1 SEHNR, CDR2 FQNEAQ (reference sequence). The CDR3 runs 16 residues.

This chain joins TRBV6-5 and TRBJ2-2; possibly TRBD2 for D (5 bases). This CDR3 is built from 15 residues. CDR1 is MNHEY, CDR2 SVGAGI, per germline. Deletions cut 7 bases from V and 4 bases from J, with 16 bases between. CDR3 region: CASTLYPGSTGELFF. The CDR3 DNA follows: TGTGCCAGCACCCTATACCCGGGATCCACCGGGGAGCTGTTTTTT.

Only one count was recorded for this clone. This chain links TRBV19 with TRBJ1-2, with D hard to call. Per germline, CDR1 LNHDA and CDR2 SQIVND (reference sequence). V gave up 7 bases and J gave up 4 bases, with 10 bases separating them. The CDR3 runs 12 residues. The CDR3 DNA follows: TGTGCCAGTAATGAGGGTACCTATGGCTACACCTTC. Translation: CASNEGTYGYTF.

The chain combines TRBV3-1 (or the pseudogene TRBV3-2) with TRBJ2-7; 14 nucleotides match TRBD2. This CDR3 region has 15 residues. V lost 5 bases and J lost 6; bases outside the gene matches: 6. Germline V gene data show CDR1 as LGHDT and CDR2 as YNNKEL (reference sequence). CDR3 sequence reads: CASSFPTSGGGEQYF. In DNA, the CDR3 is TGTGCCAGCAGCTTCCCGACTAGCGGGGGGGGCGAGCAGTACTTC.

The V gene is TRBV7-9, the J gene TRBJ2-7, with 10 bases identical to TRBD1. CDR1 and CDR2 from the germline V gene are SEHNR and FQNEAQ (reference sequence). The V gene end was trimmed by 5 bases and the J gene end by 4 bases; junction bases not matched to a gene: 5. The CDR3 runs 14 residues. CDR3 loop: CASSRQGAGYEQYF. CDR3 nucleotide sequence: TGTGCCAGCAGCCGACAGGGGGCTGGGTACGAGCAGTACTTC.

V and J are TRBV24-1 and TRBJ2-1; D possibly corresponds to TRBD2 (6 bases). Germline V gene lookup returns CDR1 KGHDR and CDR2 SFDVKD. The CDR3 covers 13 residues. Trimming left V 10 bases short and J 3 bases short, with 12 bases between. The CDR3 DNA sequence: TGTGCCACGCAGGAGGGGAACTACAATGAGCAGTTCTTC. It encodes CATQEGNYNEQFF.

This rearrangement joins TRBV5-1 to TRBJ1-1; TRBD1 matches 8 bases. This CDR3 is 16 amino acids long. CDR1 and CDR2 (germline): SGHRS, YFSETQ. The V gene end was trimmed by 4 bases and the J gene end by 1 base; junction bases not matched to a gene: 9. CDR3 residues: CASSLIPTGENTEAFF. The CDR3 nucleotides are TGCGCCAGCAGCCTAATACCGACAGGGGAGAACACTGAAGCTTTCTTT.